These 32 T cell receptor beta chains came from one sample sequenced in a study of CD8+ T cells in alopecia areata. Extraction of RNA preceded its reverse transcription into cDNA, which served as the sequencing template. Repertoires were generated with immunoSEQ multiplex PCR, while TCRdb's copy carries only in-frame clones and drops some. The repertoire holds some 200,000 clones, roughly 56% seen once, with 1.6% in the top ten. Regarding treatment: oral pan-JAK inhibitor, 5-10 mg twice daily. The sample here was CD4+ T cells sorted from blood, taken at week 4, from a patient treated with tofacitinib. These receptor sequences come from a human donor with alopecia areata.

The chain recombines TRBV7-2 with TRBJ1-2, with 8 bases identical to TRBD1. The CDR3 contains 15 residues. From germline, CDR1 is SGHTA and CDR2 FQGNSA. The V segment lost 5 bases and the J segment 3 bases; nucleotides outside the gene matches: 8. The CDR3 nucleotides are TGTGCCAGCAGCCTGAGACAGGGGTTGGACTATGGCTACACCTTC. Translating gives CASSLRQGLDYGYTF. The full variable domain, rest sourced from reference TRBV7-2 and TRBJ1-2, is GAGVSQSPSNKVTEKGKDVELRCDPISGHTALYWYRQSLGQGLEFLIYFQGNSAPDKSGLPSDRFSAERTGGSVSTLTIQRTQQEDSAVYLCASSLRQGLDYGYTFGSGTRLTVV.

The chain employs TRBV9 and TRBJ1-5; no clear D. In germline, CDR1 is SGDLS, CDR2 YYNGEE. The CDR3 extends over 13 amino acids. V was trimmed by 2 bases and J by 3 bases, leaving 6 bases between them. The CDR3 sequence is CASSVQANQPQHF. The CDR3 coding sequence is TGTGCCAGCAGCGTCCAGGCCAATCAGCCCCAGCATTTT.

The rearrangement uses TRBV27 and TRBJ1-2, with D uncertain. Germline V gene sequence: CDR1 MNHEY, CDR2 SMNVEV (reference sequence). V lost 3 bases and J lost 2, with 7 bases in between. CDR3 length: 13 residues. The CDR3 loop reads CASSFTVNYGYTF. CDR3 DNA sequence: TGTGCCAGCAGTTTTACAGTGAACTATGGCTACACCTTC.

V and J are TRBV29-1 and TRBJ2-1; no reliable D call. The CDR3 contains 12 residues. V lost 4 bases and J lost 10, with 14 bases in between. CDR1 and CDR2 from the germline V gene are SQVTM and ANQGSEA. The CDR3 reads CSVGFPPGEQFF. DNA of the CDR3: TGCAGCGTTGGTTTCCCTCCTGGGGAGCAGTTCTTC.

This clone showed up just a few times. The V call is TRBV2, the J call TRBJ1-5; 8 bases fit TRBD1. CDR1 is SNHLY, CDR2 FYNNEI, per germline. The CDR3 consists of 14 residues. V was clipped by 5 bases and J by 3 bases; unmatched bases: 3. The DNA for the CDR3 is TGTGCCAGCAGTAGGACAGGGACCAATCAGCCCCAGCATTTT. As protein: CASSRTGTNQPQHF.

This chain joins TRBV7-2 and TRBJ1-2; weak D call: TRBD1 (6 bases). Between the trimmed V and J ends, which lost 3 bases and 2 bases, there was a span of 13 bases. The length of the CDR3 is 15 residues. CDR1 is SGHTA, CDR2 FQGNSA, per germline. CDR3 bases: TGTGCCAGCAGCTTCTCAAGGGGGAACAACTATGGCTACACCTTC. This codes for CASSFSRGNNYGYTF.

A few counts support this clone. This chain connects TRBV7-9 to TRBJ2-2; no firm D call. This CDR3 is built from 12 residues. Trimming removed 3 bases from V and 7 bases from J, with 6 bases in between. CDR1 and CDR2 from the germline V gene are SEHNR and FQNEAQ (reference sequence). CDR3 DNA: TGTGCCAGCAGCTTCCTCATCGGGGAGCTGTTTTTT. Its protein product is CASSFLIGELFF.

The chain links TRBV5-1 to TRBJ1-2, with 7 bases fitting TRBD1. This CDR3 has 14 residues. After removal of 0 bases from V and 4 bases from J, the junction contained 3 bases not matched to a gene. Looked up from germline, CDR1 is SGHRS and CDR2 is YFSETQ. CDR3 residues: CASSLAQGGYGYTF. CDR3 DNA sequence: TGCGCCAGCAGCTTGGCCCAGGGGGGCTATGGCTACACCTTC. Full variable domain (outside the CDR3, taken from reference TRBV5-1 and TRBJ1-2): KAGVTQTPRYLIKTRGQQVTLSCSPISGHRSVSWYQQTPGQGLQFLFEYFSETQRNKGNFPGRFSGRQFSNSRSEMNVSTLELGDSALYLCASSLAQGGYGYTFGSGTRLTVV.

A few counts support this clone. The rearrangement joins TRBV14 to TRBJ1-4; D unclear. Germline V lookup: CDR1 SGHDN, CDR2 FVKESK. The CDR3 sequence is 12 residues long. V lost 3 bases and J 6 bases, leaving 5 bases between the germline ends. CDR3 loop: CASSHTYEKLFF. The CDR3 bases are TGTGCCAGCAGCCACACTTATGAAAAACTGTTTTTT.

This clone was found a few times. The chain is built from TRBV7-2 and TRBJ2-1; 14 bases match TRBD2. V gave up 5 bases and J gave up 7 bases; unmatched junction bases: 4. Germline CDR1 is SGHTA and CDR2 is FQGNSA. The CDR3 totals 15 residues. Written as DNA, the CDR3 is TGTGCCAGCAGCATCGGGACTAGCGGGGGTAATGAGCAGTTCTTC. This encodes CASSIGTSGGNEQFF. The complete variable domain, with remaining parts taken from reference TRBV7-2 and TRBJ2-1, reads GAGVSQSPSNKVTEKGKDVELRCDPISGHTALYWYRQSLGQGLEFLIYFQGNSAPDKSGLPSDRFSAERTGGSVSTLTIQRTQQEDSAVYLCASSIGTSGGNEQFFGPGTRLTVL.

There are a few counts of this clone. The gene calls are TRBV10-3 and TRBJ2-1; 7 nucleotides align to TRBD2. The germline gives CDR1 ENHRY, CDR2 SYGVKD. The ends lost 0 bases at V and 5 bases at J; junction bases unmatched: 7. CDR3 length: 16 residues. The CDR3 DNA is TGTGCCATCAGTGAGTCCCAGCGGGGTTCTAACAATGAGCAGTTCTTC. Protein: CAISESQRGSNNEQFF.

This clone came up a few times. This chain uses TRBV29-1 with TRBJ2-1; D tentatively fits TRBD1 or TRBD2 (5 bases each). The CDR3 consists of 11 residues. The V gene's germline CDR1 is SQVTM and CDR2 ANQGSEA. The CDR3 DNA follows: TGCACCCAAGCCCTGGGGGATGAGCAGTTCTTC. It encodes CTQALGDEQFF.

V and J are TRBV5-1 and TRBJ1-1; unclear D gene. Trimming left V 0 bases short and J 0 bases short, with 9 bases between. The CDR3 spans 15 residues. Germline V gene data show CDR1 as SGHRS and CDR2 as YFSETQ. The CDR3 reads CASSLEGSMNTEAFF. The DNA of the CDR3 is TGCGCCAGCAGCTTGGAAGGCAGCATGAACACTGAAGCTTTCTTT.

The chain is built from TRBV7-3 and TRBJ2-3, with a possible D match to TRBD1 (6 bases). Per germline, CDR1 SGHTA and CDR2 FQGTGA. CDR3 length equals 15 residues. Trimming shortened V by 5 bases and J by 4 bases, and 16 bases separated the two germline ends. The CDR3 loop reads CASSLDRTVSDTQYF. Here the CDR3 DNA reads TGTGCCAGCAGCCTTGACAGGACCGTCTCAGATACGCAGTATTTT.

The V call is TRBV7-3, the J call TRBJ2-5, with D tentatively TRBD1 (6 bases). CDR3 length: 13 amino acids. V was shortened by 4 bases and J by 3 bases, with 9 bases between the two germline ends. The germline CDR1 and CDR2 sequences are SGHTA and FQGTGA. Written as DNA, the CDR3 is TGTGCCAGCAGCTCCGGACAGAAAGAGACCCAGTACTTC. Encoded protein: CASSSGQKETQYF.

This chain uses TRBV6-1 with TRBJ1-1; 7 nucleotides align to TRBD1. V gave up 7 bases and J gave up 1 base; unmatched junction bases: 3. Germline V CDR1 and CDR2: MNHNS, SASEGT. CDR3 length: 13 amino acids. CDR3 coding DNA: TGTGCCAGCACTGACAGGGAGAACACTGAAGCTTTCTTT. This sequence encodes CASTDRENTEAFF.

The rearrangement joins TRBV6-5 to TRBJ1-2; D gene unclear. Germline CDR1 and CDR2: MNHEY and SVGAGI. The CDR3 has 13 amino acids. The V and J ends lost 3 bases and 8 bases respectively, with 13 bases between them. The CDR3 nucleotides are TGTGCCAGCAGTTATTGGGGAAATCGCGGCTACACCTTC. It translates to CASSYWGNRGYTF.

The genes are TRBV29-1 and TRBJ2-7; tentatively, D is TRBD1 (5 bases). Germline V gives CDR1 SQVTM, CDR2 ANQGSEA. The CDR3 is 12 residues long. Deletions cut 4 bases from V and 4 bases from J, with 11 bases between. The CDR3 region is CSVAAGYYEQYF. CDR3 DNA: TGCAGCGTTGCGGCAGGGTATTACGAGCAGTACTTC.

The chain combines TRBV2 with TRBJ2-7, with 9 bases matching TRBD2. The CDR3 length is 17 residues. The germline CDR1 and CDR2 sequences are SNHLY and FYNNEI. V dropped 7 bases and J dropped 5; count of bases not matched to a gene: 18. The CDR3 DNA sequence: TGTGCCAGCACCCGCCTACCTCTAGCGGGACGGATCCACGAGCAGTACTTC. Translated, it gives CASTRLPLAGRIHEQYF.

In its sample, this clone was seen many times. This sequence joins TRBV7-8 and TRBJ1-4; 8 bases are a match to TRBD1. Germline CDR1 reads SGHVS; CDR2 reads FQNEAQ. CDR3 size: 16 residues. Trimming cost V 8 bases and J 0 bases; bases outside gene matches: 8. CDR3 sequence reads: CASGLAQGATNEKLFF. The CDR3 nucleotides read TGTGCCAGCGGACTCGCACAGGGGGCAACTAATGAAAAACTGTTTTTT. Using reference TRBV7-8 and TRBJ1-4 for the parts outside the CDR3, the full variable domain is GAGVSQSPRYKVAKRGQDVALRCDPISGHVSLFWYQQALGQGPEFLTYFQNEAQLDKSGLPSDRFFAERPEGSVSTLKIQRTQQEDSAVYLCASGLAQGATNEKLFFGSGTQLSVL.

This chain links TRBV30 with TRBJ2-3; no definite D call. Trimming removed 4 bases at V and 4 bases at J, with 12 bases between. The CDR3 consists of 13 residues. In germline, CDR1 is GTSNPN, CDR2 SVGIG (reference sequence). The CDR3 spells CAWIGGRPDTQYF. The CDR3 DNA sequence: TGTGCCTGGATAGGCGGTCGGCCAGATACGCAGTATTTT.

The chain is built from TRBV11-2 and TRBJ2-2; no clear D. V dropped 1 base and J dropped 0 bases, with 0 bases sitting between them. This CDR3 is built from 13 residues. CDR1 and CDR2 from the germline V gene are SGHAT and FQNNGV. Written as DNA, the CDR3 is TGTGCCAGCAGCTTAGCGAACACCGGGGAGCTGTTTTTT. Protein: CASSLANTGELFF. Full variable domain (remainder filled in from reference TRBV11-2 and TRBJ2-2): EAGVAQSPRYKIIEKRQSVAFWCNPISGHATLYWYQQILGQGPKLLIQFQNNGVVDDSQLPKDRFSAERLKGVDSTLKIQPAKLEDSAVYLCASSLANTGELFFGEGSRLTVL.

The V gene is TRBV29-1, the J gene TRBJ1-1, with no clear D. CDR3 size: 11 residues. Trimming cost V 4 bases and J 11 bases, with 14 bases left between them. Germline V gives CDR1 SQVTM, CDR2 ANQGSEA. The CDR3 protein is CSVGEGERAFF. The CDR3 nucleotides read TGCAGCGTTGGGGAGGGCGAGCGGGCTTTCTTT.

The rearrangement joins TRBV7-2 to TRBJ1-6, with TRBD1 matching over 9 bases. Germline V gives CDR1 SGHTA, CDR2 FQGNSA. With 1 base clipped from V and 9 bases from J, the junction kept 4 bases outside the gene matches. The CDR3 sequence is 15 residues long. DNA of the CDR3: TGTGCCAGCAGCTTAGACGGACAGGGGAGTTCACCCCTCCACTTT. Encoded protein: CASSLDGQGSSPLHF.

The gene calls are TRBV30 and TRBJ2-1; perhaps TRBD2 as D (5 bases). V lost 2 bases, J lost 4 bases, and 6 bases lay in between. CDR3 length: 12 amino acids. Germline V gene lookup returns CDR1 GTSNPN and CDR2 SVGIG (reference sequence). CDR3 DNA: TGTGCCTGGAGTCGGGGTTACAATGAGCAGTTCTTC. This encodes CAWSRGYNEQFF.

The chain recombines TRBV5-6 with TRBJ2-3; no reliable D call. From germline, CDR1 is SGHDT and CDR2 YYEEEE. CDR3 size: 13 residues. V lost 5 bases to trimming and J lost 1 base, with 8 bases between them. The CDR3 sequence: CASRKVRTDTQYF. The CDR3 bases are TGTGCCAGCAGAAAAGTCCGCACAGATACGCAGTATTTT.

The CDR3 coding sequence is TGTGCCAGCAGCCCGGGACTAGCGCAAAACAATGAGCAGTTCTTC. It encodes CASSPGLAQNNEQFF. The chain couples TRBV5-6 to TRBJ2-1; TRBD2 agrees at 10 bases. V shed 4 bases, J shed 5 bases, and the junction held 6 bases outside the gene matches. The CDR3 covers 15 residues. In germline, CDR1 is SGHDT, CDR2 YYEEEE.

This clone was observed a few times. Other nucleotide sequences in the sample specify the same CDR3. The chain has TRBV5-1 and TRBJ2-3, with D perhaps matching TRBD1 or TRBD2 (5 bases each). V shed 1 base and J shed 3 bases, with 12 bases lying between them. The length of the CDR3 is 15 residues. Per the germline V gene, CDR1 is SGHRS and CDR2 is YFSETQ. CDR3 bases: TGCGCCAGCAGCTTGAGGGGAGTTAGGACAGATACGCAGTATTTT. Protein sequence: CASSLRGVRTDTQYF. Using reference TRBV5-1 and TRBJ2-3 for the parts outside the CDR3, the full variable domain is KAGVTQTPRYLIKTRGQQVTLSCSPISGHRSVSWYQQTPGQGLQFLFEYFSETQRNKGNFPGRFSGRQFSNSRSEMNVSTLELGDSALYLCASSLRGVRTDTQYFGPGTRLTVL.

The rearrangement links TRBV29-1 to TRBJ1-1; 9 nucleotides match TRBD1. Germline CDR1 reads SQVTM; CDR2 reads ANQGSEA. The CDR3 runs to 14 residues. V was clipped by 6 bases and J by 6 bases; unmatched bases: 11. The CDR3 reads CSVDREQGAPEAFF. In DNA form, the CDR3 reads TGCAGCGTAGACCGTGAACAGGGGGCCCCTGAAGCTTTCTTT.

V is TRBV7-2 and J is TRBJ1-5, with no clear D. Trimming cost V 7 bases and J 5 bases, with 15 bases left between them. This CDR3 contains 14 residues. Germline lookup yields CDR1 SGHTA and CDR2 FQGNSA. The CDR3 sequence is CASTRGGEYQPQHF. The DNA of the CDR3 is TGTGCCAGCACCCGTGGTGGGGAGTATCAGCCCCAGCATTTT.

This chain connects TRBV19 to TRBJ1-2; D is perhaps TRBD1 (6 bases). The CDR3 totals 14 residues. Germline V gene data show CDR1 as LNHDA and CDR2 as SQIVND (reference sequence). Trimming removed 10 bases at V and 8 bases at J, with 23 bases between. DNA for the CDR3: TGTGCCACCAATGCAGGGGACGGGCCTTACGGCTACACCTTC. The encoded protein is CATNAGDGPYGYTF.

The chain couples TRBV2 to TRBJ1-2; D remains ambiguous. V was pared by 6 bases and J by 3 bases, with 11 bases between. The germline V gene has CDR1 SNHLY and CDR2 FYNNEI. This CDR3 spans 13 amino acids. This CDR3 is CASRQRRDYGYTF. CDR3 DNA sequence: TGTGCCAGCAGACAGAGACGAGACTATGGCTACACCTTC.